A single sample is the source of the 16 T cell receptor beta chains below, sequenced in a study of beta chain features in type 1 diabetes. Study-wide points: Among patients with Type 1 diabetes, TCRB CDR3s were moderately but significantly shorter in every one of the four CD4+ subsets.

Their antigens are not known. Reverse transcription of all isolated RNA meant that expressed TCRB transcripts were sequenced. TCRdb's table, derived via immunoSEQ multiplex PCR, lists solely in-frame clones and lacks some. The data contain about 240,000 clones, 14% of them singletons. The sample consisted of naive CD4+ T cells from blood. All receptors derive from a man aged 25 to 40 with type 1 diabetes.

In its sample, this clone was seen a few times. CDR3 region: CASSLELGGGDSPLHF. The CDR3 DNA is TGCGCCAGCAGCTTGGAGCTTGGGGGCGGTGATTCACCCCTCCACTTT. The chain couples TRBV5-1 to TRBJ1-6, with D tentatively TRBD1 (6 bases). The CDR3 is 16 residues long. The germline gives CDR1 SGHRS, CDR2 YFSETQ. Trimming shortened V by 0 bases and J by 8 bases, and 15 bases separated the two germline ends.

The chain carries TRBV11-2 and TRBJ2-3, with TRBD2 identical over 12 bases. CDR3 length: 15 residues. J lost 4 bases, V lost 7 bases, and 6 bases had no gene match. The germline V gene encodes CDR1 SGHAT and CDR2 FQNNGV. CDR3 in DNA: TGTGCCAGCATCGATCTAGCGGGAGGGGCAGATACGCAGTATTTT. Translating gives CASIDLAGGADTQYF.

This clone showed up just a few times. The chain carries TRBV9 and TRBJ1-3; D gene uncertain. The length of the CDR3 is 13 residues. Between the trimmed V and J ends, which lost 4 bases and 2 bases, there was a span of 7 bases. Germline V CDR1 and CDR2: SGDLS, YYNGEE. The CDR3 is CASSSRAGNTIYF. Here the CDR3 DNA reads TGTGCCAGCAGCTCCCGGGCTGGAAACACCATATATTTT.

The table lists this clone with a few counts. The V gene is TRBV15, the J gene TRBJ2-1, with 8 bases matching TRBD2. J was trimmed by 2 bases and V by 4 bases; bases with no gene match: 10. There are 17 residues in the CDR3. Looked up from germline, CDR1 is LNHNV and CDR2 is YYDKDF (reference sequence). In DNA, the CDR3 is TGTGCCACCAGCAAGCAAGGGGCGGGAGGAACCTACAATGAGCAGTTCTTC. Its translation: CATSKQGAGGTYNEQFF.

A few counts support this clone. The rearrangement links TRBV18 to TRBJ2-7; a weak D match, TRBD2 (6 bases). Germline CDR1 reads KGHSH; CDR2 reads LQKENI. V was cut by 10 bases and J by 0 bases, with 16 bases left in between. There are 14 residues in the CDR3. CDR3 nucleotides: TGTGCCACTAACGGCCGCGGGGCCTCCTACGAGCAGTACTTC. It is translated as CATNGRGASYEQYF.

V gene TRBV5-1 combines with J gene TRBJ2-3; 12 nucleotides align to TRBD2. With 0 bases clipped from V and 6 bases from J, the junction kept 11 bases outside the gene matches. This CDR3 has 18 amino acids. Germline CDR1 reads SGHRS; CDR2 reads YFSETQ. In DNA, the CDR3 is TGCGCCAGCAGCTTGGCGCGGACTAGCGGGACCGGCTCTGATACGCAGTATTTT. This codes for CASSLARTSGTGSDTQYF.

This sequence joins TRBV19 and TRBJ1-5; D is perhaps TRBD1 (6 bases). CDR1 is LNHDA, CDR2 SQIVND, per germline (reference sequence). This CDR3 has 15 amino acids. V lost 3 bases and J lost 3, with 12 bases in between. The CDR3 sequence is CASSITGLDNQPQHF. CDR3 bases: TGTGCCAGTAGTATCACAGGGCTCGACAATCAGCCCCAGCATTTT.

In its sample, this clone was seen a few times. The chain is built from TRBV15 and TRBJ1-4; 10 bases are a match to TRBD1. The CDR3 length is 15 residues. The germline V gene has CDR1 LNHNV and CDR2 YYDKDF (reference sequence). The junction had 9 bases not matched to a gene; V was cut back by 7 bases and J by 7 bases. The CDR3 protein is CATKPPGQGLEKLFF. CDR3 nucleotide sequence: TGTGCCACCAAGCCACCGGGACAGGGGCTTGAAAAACTGTTTTTT.

This rearrangement joins TRBV28 to TRBJ2-7, with TRBD1 as a possible D gene (6 bases). Germline CDR1 MDHEN, CDR2 SYDVKM. The CDR3 runs 12 residues. V was cut by 6 bases and J by 2 bases, with 8 bases left in between. In DNA, the CDR3 is TGTGCCAGCAGCACAGGGCCCTACGAGCAGTACTTC. This translates into CASSTGPYEQYF.

This clone showed up just a few times. V and J are TRBV11-2 and TRBJ2-7; 7 bases line up with TRBD1. The germline V gene has CDR1 SGHAT and CDR2 FQNNGV. The trim removed 4 bases at V and 3 bases at J, leaving 9 bases unmatched. This CDR3 comprises 15 residues. CDR3 in DNA: TGTGCCAGCAGCTCGGGACAGTTAAGCTACTACGAGCAGTACTTC. Protein product: CASSSGQLSYYEQYF.

This clone was counted only a few times. The rearrangement uses TRBV6-6 and TRBJ1-2, with 8 bases matching TRBD1. Per germline, CDR1 MNHNY and CDR2 SVGAGI (reference sequence). The CDR3 sequence is 15 residues long. Trimming cost V 5 bases and J 6 bases; bases outside gene matches: 11. This chain's CDR3 is CASSPEPGGVNGYTF. CDR3 in DNA: TGTGCCAGCAGTCCCGAGCCAGGGGGCGTTAATGGCTACACCTTC.

This clone appeared a few times. The J gene is TRBJ1-5, the V gene TRBV6-4; no reliable D call. Per germline, CDR1 MRHNA and CDR2 SNTAGT. With 3 bases removed from V and 0 bases from J, the gap between germline ends came to 9 bases. The CDR3 sequence is 15 residues long. This CDR3 is CASSEWSVSNQPQHF. In DNA, the CDR3 is TGTGCCAGCAGTGAATGGTCAGTTAGCAATCAGCCCCAGCATTTT.

This chain links TRBV11-2 with TRBJ1-1, with D perhaps TRBD1 (6 bases). The CDR3 extends over 14 amino acids. Germline V gene sequence: CDR1 SGHAT, CDR2 FQNNGV. V gave up 5 bases and J gave up 0 bases, with 10 bases separating them. Here the CDR3 reads CASSANRVNTEAFF. For the CDR3, the DNA is TGTGCCAGCAGCGCGAACAGGGTGAACACTGAAGCTTTCTTT.

The chain combines TRBV7-6 with TRBJ2-6; a possible D gene is TRBD2 (6 bases). CDR3 length: 16 residues. V was cut by 5 bases and J by 2 bases, with 13 bases left in between. Germline lookup yields CDR1 SGHVS and CDR2 FNYEAQ. CDR3 DNA: TGTGCCAGCAGCCTTTTATGGGGGGCTGGGGCCAACGTCCTGACTTTC. Protein sequence: CASSLLWGAGANVLTF.

This clone was found a few times. V is TRBV7-2 and J is TRBJ2-7, with D maybe TRBD1 (6 bases). The V and J ends lost 6 bases and 2 bases respectively, with 14 bases between them. Germline V gene lookup returns CDR1 SGHTA and CDR2 FQGNSA. CDR3 length: 14 residues. CDR3 bases: TGTGCCAGCAGTCCCGGGACACATGCCTACGAGCAGTACTTC. Its protein product is CASSPGTHAYEQYF.

The rearrangement uses TRBV7-9 and TRBJ1-2; D gene uncertain. The germline V gene encodes CDR1 SEHNR and CDR2 FQNEAQ (reference sequence). The CDR3 sequence is 15 residues long. Trimming stripped 1 base from V and 7 bases from J, with 16 bases between. DNA of the CDR3: TGTGCCAGCAGCTTAGAGACCGCTAAAGAGGGTGGCTACACCTTC. Its protein product is CASSLETAKEGGYTF.